The source of this T cell receptor beta chain is a study of blood T cells in healthy people across ages. Only a few counts were recorded for this clonotype. Its antigen is still unknown. The CDR3 has 17 residues. Trimming at V came to 4 bases and at J to 2 bases, leaving 6 bases not matched to a gene. Germline-derived CDR1 and CDR2 are SGHRS and YFSETQ. The study's findings and limits: Unsorted PBMC input precluded a conclusive naive versus antigen-experienced comparison.

Combining a sample-barcoded 5' primer with a J-beta primer mix, a second PCR ran for roughly 7 to 12 cycles. MiXCR was run by TCRdb on the 5' RACE reads, yielding one entry per CDR3 protein. Of roughly 1.6 million distinct CDR3 sequences listed, about 31% are singletons. The sequence derives from a woman in her 30s in good health. Sequencing used blood. The V call is TRBV5-1, the J call TRBJ2-5; 15 nucleotides align to TRBD2. CDR3: CASSMGTSGRQQETQYF. The CDR3 nucleotides are TGCGCCAGCAGCATGGGGACTAGCGGGAGGCAACAAGAGACCCAGTACTTC.